A selection of T cell receptor beta chains follows, all from one sample in a study of CD8 T cells in ankylosing spondylitis. TCRdb re-derived calls from the 5' RACE reads in MiXCR, one entry per CDR3 protein. Counted here are 310,000 or so distinct CDR3 sequences, around 20% occurring once; the ten biggest clones make up 7.8%. The sequenced sample consisted of blood, either unsorted or a sorted T cell fraction (not recorded which). These receptors all stem from a male donor with ankylosing spondylitis or in good health (not recorded which). CDR3s include the opening cysteine and the closing phenylalanine or tryptophan. Each record gives: D gene, V gene, clone size, J gene, CDR3 protein, CDR3 DNA. The D gene is left open where the match is weak. The size of a clone is reported for some rows only, either as once, few or many, or as a class for expanded clones.

D gene: .
V gene: TRBV20-1
clone size: .
J gene: TRBJ2-5
CDR3 protein: CSARVAGQETQYF
CDR3 DNA: TGCAGTGCTAGAGTGGCAGGTCAAGAGACCCAGTACTTC

D gene: TRBD2
V gene: TRBV11-1
clone size: many
J gene: TRBJ2-4
CDR3 protein: CASSSGGEGNIQYF
CDR3 DNA: TGTGCCAGCAGCTCGGGGGGTGAGGGCAACATTCAGTACTTC

D gene: .
V gene: TRBV20-1
clone size: many
J gene: TRBJ2-1
CDR3 protein: CSASRQHEQFF
CDR3 DNA: TGCAGTGCTAGTCGGCAACATGAGCAGTTCTTC

D gene: .
V gene: TRBV15
clone size: few
J gene: TRBJ2-3
CDR3 protein: CATCRCLEKTDTQYF
CDR3 DNA: TGTGCCACCTGCCGGTGTCTCGAAAAAACAGATACGCAGTATTTT

D gene: .
V gene: TRBV29-1
clone size: .
J gene: TRBJ1-1
CDR3 protein: CSARRLAEAFF
CDR3 DNA: TGCAGCGCCCGGCGCTTGGCTGAAGCTTTCTTT

D gene: .
V gene: TRBV11-1
clone size: .
J gene: TRBJ2-3
CDR3 protein: CASSPSRAGRVGTDTQYF
CDR3 DNA: TGTGCCAGCAGTCCTTCCCGGGCAGGGAGAGTAGGCACAGATACGCAGTATTTT

D gene: TRBD2
V gene: TRBV27
clone size: .
J gene: TRBJ2-1
CDR3 protein: CASSLWRGLAEDEQFF
CDR3 DNA: TGTGCCAGCAGTTTATGGAGGGGACTAGCGGAAGATGAGCAGTTCTTC

D gene: .
V gene: TRBV7-3
clone size: .
J gene: TRBJ2-2
CDR3 protein: CASSFSTDSGKLFF
CDR3 DNA: TGTGCCAGCAGCTTCTCGACAGACTCGGGGAAGCTGTTTTTT

D gene: TRBD2
V gene: TRBV12-3/TRBV12-4
clone size: .
J gene: TRBJ2-3
CDR3 protein: CASSLPAGGPTDTQYF
CDR3 DNA: TGTGCCAGCAGTTTACCAGCGGGGGGCCCCACAGATACGCAGTATTTT

D gene: .
V gene: TRBV27
clone size: few
J gene: TRBJ1-5
CDR3 protein: CASSPIGRAQHF
CDR3 DNA: TGTGCCAGCAGTCCGATAGGTCGAGCCCAGCATTTT

D gene: TRBD2
V gene: TRBV5-1
clone size: few
J gene: TRBJ2-1
CDR3 protein: CASSLVVAGDNEQFF
CDR3 DNA: TGCGCCAGCAGCTTGGTGGTAGCGGGGGACAATGAGCAGTTCTTC

D gene: TRBD2
V gene: TRBV6-5
clone size: .
J gene: TRBJ2-1
CDR3 protein: CASSSGTSGHYNEQFF
CDR3 DNA: TGTGCCAGCAGTTCCGGGACTAGCGGGCATTACAATGAGCAGTTCTTC

D gene: .
V gene: TRBV14
clone size: .
J gene: TRBJ2-1
CDR3 protein: CASSFGITYNEQFF
CDR3 DNA: TGTGCCAGCAGCTTCGGGATAACCTACAATGAGCAGTTCTTC

D gene: .
V gene: TRBV5-1
clone size: .
J gene: TRBJ1-1
CDR3 protein: CASSLDYGIAEAFF
CDR3 DNA: TGCGCCAGCAGCTTGGATTACGGTATCGCTGAAGCTTTCTTT

D gene: .
V gene: TRBV29-1
clone size: .
J gene: TRBJ2-3
CDR3 protein: CSVEDLSISTDTQYF
CDR3 DNA: TGCAGCGTTGAAGATCTTTCGATTAGCACAGATACGCAGTATTTT

D gene: .
V gene: TRBV12-3/TRBV12-4
clone size: .
J gene: TRBJ2-5
CDR3 protein: CASSTGSQETQYF
CDR3 DNA: TGTGCCAGCAGTACGGGATCTCAAGAGACCCAGTACTTC

D gene: TRBD1
V gene: TRBV3-1
clone size: .
J gene: TRBJ2-6
CDR3 protein: CASSPRDRGRSGANVLTF
CDR3 DNA: TGTGCCAGCAGCCCCCGGGACAGGGGACGCTCTGGGGCCAACGTCCTGACTTTC

D gene: TRBD1
V gene: TRBV5-1
clone size: many
J gene: TRBJ2-3
CDR3 protein: CASSHGQGGNTQYF
CDR3 DNA: TGCGCCAGCAGCCACGGACAGGGCGGAAATACGCAGTATTTT

D gene: TRBD1
V gene: TRBV5-1
clone size: .
J gene: TRBJ2-3
CDR3 protein: CASSLIPGQGAWGDTDTQYF
CDR3 DNA: TGCGCCAGCAGCTTGATCCCGGGACAGGGGGCTTGGGGTGACACAGATACGCAGTATTTT

D gene: TRBD2
V gene: TRBV12-3/TRBV12-4
clone size: .
J gene: TRBJ2-1
CDR3 protein: CASSLGLAGVSYNEQFF
CDR3 DNA: TGTGCCAGCAGTTTAGGACTAGCGGGAGTCTCCTACAATGAGCAGTTCTTC

D gene: .
V gene: TRBV10-3
clone size: .
J gene: TRBJ1-5
CDR3 protein: CAISEGEADRGPQHF
CDR3 DNA: TGTGCCATCAGTGAGGGTGAGGCCGACCGGGGGCCCCAGCATTTT

D gene: .
V gene: TRBV20-1
clone size: few
J gene: TRBJ1-4
CDR3 protein: CSANERATNEKLFF
CDR3 DNA: TGCAGTGCTAATGAACGGGCAACTAATGAAAAACTGTTTTTT

D gene: .
V gene: TRBV29-1
clone size: few
J gene: TRBJ1-2
CDR3 protein: CSATIQGRAYTF
CDR3 DNA: TGCAGCGCAACCATACAGGGACGAGCCTACACCTTC

D gene: .
V gene: TRBV3-1
clone size: few
J gene: TRBJ1-2
CDR3 protein: CASSGRHRDKEFVCTF
CDR3 DNA: TGTGCCAGCAGCGGAAGACATCGGGACAAGGAGTTTGTGTGCACCTTC

D gene: .
V gene: TRBV5-6
clone size: .
J gene: TRBJ1-1
CDR3 protein: CASSSRTDMNTEAFF
CDR3 DNA: TGTGCCAGCAGCTCGCGGACGGACATGAACACTGAAGCTTTCTTT

D gene: TRBD1
V gene: TRBV12-3/TRBV12-4
clone size: few
J gene: TRBJ2-3
CDR3 protein: CASNPTGYGTDTQYF
CDR3 DNA: TGTGCCAGCAACCCGACAGGGTATGGCACAGATACGCAGTATTTT

D gene: .
V gene: TRBV30
clone size: few
J gene: TRBJ1-1
CDR3 protein: CAWSVKRPVNTEAFF
CDR3 DNA: TGTGCCTGGAGTGTTAAGCGGCCGGTGAACACTGAAGCTTTCTTT

D gene: .
V gene: TRBV3-1
clone size: few
J gene: TRBJ1-4
CDR3 protein: CASSRLEGSGKLFF
CDR3 DNA: TGTGCCAGCAGCCGGCTAGAGGGAAGTGGAAAACTGTTTTTT

D gene: .
V gene: TRBV12-3/TRBV12-4
clone size: few
J gene: TRBJ2-5
CDR3 protein: CASSLPGQAGQETQYF
CDR3 DNA: TGTGCCAGCAGTTTACCCGGACAGGCGGGGCAAGAGACCCAGTACTTC

D gene: .
V gene: TRBV2
clone size: once
J gene: TRBJ2-1
CDR3 protein: CASLKRGQSVIEQFF
CDR3 DNA: TGTGCCAGCCTAAAACGGGGTCAGTCGGTTATTGAGCAGTTCTTC

D gene: .
V gene: TRBV12-2
clone size: few
J gene: TRBJ2-1
CDR3 protein: CASRLGGSGSSYNEQFF
CDR3 DNA: TGTGCAAGTCGCTTAGGAGGTAGCGGGAGCTCCTACAATGAGCAGTTCTTC

D gene: .
V gene: TRBV13
clone size: many
J gene: TRBJ1-4
CDR3 protein: CASSLRDTTTNEKLFF
CDR3 DNA: TGTGCCAGCAGCTTGCGGGACACCACAACTAATGAAAAACTGTTTTTT

D gene: TRBD2
V gene: TRBV24-1
clone size: .
J gene: TRBJ2-1
CDR3 protein: CATSDPSGVVGEQFF
CDR3 DNA: TGTGCCACCAGTGACCCTAGCGGGGTCGTAGGTGAGCAGTTCTTC

D gene: .
V gene: TRBV11-2
clone size: .
J gene: TRBJ2-5
CDR3 protein: CASESGETQYF
CDR3 DNA: TGTGCCAGCGAGAGTGGGGAGACCCAGTACTTC

D gene: TRBD2
V gene: TRBV6-1
clone size: many
J gene: TRBJ2-3
CDR3 protein: CASTPVGRGSTDTQYF
CDR3 DNA: TGTGCCAGCACCCCGGTTGGGCGGGGGAGCACAGATACGCAGTATTTT

D gene: TRBD2
V gene: TRBV3-1
clone size: .
J gene: TRBJ2-1
CDR3 protein: CASSQGTSVREQFF
CDR3 DNA: TGTGCCAGCAGCCAAGGGACTAGCGTTCGTGAGCAGTTCTTC

D gene: TRBD2
V gene: TRBV19
clone size: few
J gene: TRBJ2-2
CDR3 protein: CASEEREKGAGELFF
CDR3 DNA: TGTGCCAGCGAAGAGCGGGAGAAGGGGGCCGGGGAGCTGTTTTTT

D gene: TRBD1
V gene: TRBV18
clone size: few
J gene: TRBJ1-2
CDR3 protein: CASSRDRVEGYTF
CDR3 DNA: TGTGCCAGCTCAAGGGACAGAGTGGAAGGCTACACCTTC

D gene: TRBD2
V gene: TRBV4-1
clone size: few
J gene: TRBJ2-2
CDR3 protein: CASSPSDGRGTGELFF
CDR3 DNA: TGCGCCAGCAGCCCTTCGGACGGGAGGGGCACCGGGGAGCTGTTTTTT

D gene: .
V gene: TRBV5-1
clone size: .
J gene: TRBJ2-5
CDR3 protein: CASTSMTSQETQYF
CDR3 DNA: TGCGCCAGCACTTCAATGACTAGCCAAGAGACCCAGTACTTC

D gene: TRBD1
V gene: TRBV25-1
clone size: .
J gene: TRBJ1-2
CDR3 protein: CASSEFVLQGGYTF
CDR3 DNA: TGTGCCAGCAGTGAATTCGTGTTACAGGGGGGCTACACCTTC

D gene: TRBD2
V gene: TRBV29-1
clone size: .
J gene: TRBJ2-1
CDR3 protein: CSVRLAGVVNEQFF
CDR3 DNA: TGCAGCGTCCGACTAGCGGGAGTAGTCAATGAGCAGTTCTTC

D gene: TRBD1
V gene: TRBV12-3/TRBV12-4
clone size: .
J gene: TRBJ2-4
CDR3 protein: CASSLVQGEVQYF
CDR3 DNA: TGTGCCAGCAGTTTAGTTCAGGGGGAAGTTCAGTACTTC

D gene: .
V gene: TRBV20-1
clone size: once
J gene: TRBJ1-4
CDR3 protein: CGWADRGEKLFF
CDR3 DNA: TGCGGGTGGGCCGACCGGGGTGAAAAACTGTTTTTT

D gene: .
V gene: TRBV10-3
clone size: few
J gene: TRBJ2-1
CDR3 protein: CAISEWSGSYNEQFF
CDR3 DNA: TGTGCCATCAGTGAGTGGTCAGGGTCCTACAATGAGCAGTTCTTC

D gene: .
V gene: TRBV25-1
clone size: few
J gene: TRBJ1-3
CDR3 protein: CASSEPGNTIYF
CDR3 DNA: TGTGCCAGCAGTGAACCGGGAAACACCATATATTTT

D gene: .
V gene: TRBV20-1
clone size: .
J gene: TRBJ2-2
CDR3 protein: CSARDVAHRAANTGELFF
CDR3 DNA: TGCAGTGCTAGAGATGTGGCGCACAGGGCGGCGAACACCGGGGAGCTGTTTTTT

D gene: TRBD2
V gene: TRBV20-1
clone size: few
J gene: TRBJ2-1
CDR3 protein: CSARPPGLADYNEQFF
CDR3 DNA: TGCAGTGCTAGGCCTCCGGGACTAGCTGATTACAATGAGCAGTTCTTC

D gene: TRBD1
V gene: TRBV7-8
clone size: .
J gene: TRBJ1-5
CDR3 protein: CASSLELTGRFQPQNF
CDR3 DNA: TGTGCCAGCAGCTTAGAGTTGACAGGGAGGTTTCAGCCCCAGAATTTT

D gene: .
V gene: TRBV7-8
clone size: once
J gene: TRBJ1-1
CDR3 protein: CASSLGGTQMNTEAFF
CDR3 DNA: TGTGCCAGCAGCTTAGGGGGGACCCAAATGAACACTGAAGCTTTCTTT

D gene: .
V gene: TRBV10-2
clone size: .
J gene: TRBJ2-2
CDR3 protein: CASGDTGELFF
CDR3 DNA: TGCGCCAGCGGTGACACCGGGGAGCTGTTTTTT